This T cell receptor (beta chain) was sequenced in a study of long-term antiretroviral therapy in people with HIV (dated by TCRdb to the early 2020s). About the study as a whole: The earliest samples were collected about a decade before the 2015 WHO recommendation for immediate ART, when ART was typically delayed until CD4 counts fell. No cross-contamination during QIAcube processing was seen in test extractions of a monoclonal T-cell line run alongside 30 to 35 polyclonal samples. A retrospective serial study tested whether changes in peripheral blood TRB repertoire composition and diversity were associated with ART initiation and durable HIV suppression. About a third of the roughly 30 participants with HIV were female. From 30 adults with confirmed HIV infection, the cohort provided 150 to 200 cryopreserved PBMC samples, gathered serially across a mean of about six years (range 1-12). Paper-wide results and their limitations: Owing to limited PBMC availability, only the TCR beta chain was sequenced, without alpha chain pairing. Because pre-ART samples had limited cell numbers, unsorted PBMC were profiled rather than sorted CD4+ and CD8+ T cells. Inferences about post-ART repertoire changes were limited because no data were available on ART adherence, viral resistance or therapy changes. HIV repertoires had narrower CDR3 length ranges than controls, and the network structure suggested an antigen-experienced repertoire that shifted only slightly toward naive after ART. The repertoire was dominated across all time points by expanded TRB clones identified before ART initiation, although this dominance was seen to fluctuate and to decrease in many PLHIV after ART. Samples dated from the mid-2000s to the late 2010s, and the ART regimens used may be less effective than current ones. Starting ART was linked to a significant rise in TRB diversity, yet even after long-term ART the diversity remained significantly lower than in transplant donor controls.

To be included, a participant needed at least one PBMC sample from before ART initiation plus at least two post-ART samples. Treatment was received in the United States of America by all participants with HIV. Cryopreserved samples of about 0.9-11 million PBMC were thawed and washed before DNA extraction. At the time of the earliest PBMC sample for each participant with HIV, ages ranged from about 23 to 60 years. PBMC samples were contributed by each participant from 1-4 timepoints before ART initiation and 2-8 timepoints after ART initiation, with a median of 7 samples. Serial HIV viral load, CD4+ T-cell count, ART history and demographic data were obtained for every participant. Using a Qiagen kit on a QIAcube, genomic DNA was extracted from unsorted PBMC, with samples processed in batches of 12. The immunoSEQ hsTCRB v3.0 assay was used at survey level resolution to sequence the TRB variable region. TRB sequencing targeted a depth of about 35,000-55,000 T-cell genomes per sample. An Illumina MiSeq with a v3 150-cycle kit was used to sequence the pooled TRB libraries. The original pipeline was this. Analysis of repertoires was carried out in R inside a reproducible Nextflow workflow spanning QC, data transformation and analysis. LymphoSeq2, an R package for exploring AIRR-Seq data, was used to implement custom analyses. Several samples yielding fewer than 5000 total TRB sequences were excluded, leaving 188 analyzed HIV repertoires. Of the roughly 190 retained HIV repertoires, about 60 were collected before and roughly 130 after ART initiation. Repertoires were downsampled to 5000 TRB nucleotide sequences, and summary statistics were averaged over 100 downsampling iterations. The analysis kept only TRB sequences whose CDR3 regions were at least seven amino acids long. Diversity was assessed using a clonality score derived from Shannon entropy and using the Gini coefficient. In repertoire networks, the top 5000 CDR3 amino acid sequences were linked whenever an edit distance of one separated two sequences. GLIPH2 predicted antigen specificity groups and MHC restriction for TRB CDR3 amino acid sequences. Known CMV, EBV, HIV or tissue antigen associations were flagged by matching CDR3 amino acid sequences against VDJdb and McPAS-TCR. Pre-ART, post-ART and control groups were compared with Wilcoxon signed-rank tests and Holm-Bonferroni correction. In its TCRdb copy, this immuneACCESS table keeps in-frame sequences only and misses some clones. Where compared with another copy, unresolved V genes explain less than half of these, and the others have no known cause. The V and J calls and clone size come from that table; D and trimming were worked out from the DNA. The sample table contains under 30,000 clones; only one count was recorded for around 85% of them. The ten largest clones take up about 8.6% of the sample.

Reading the germline V gene gives CDR1 MNHNS and CDR2 SASEGT. The CDR3 sequence holds 16 residues, the cysteine and phenylalanine included. CDR3 DNA only is kept here, 48 bases in frame from base 1. V loses 0 bases, J loses 3 bases, and the germline ends lie 11 bases apart. Points on this clone: No antigen is known for it. No base-level quality is on record; no much larger clone is a single base apart.

Recombination joined TRBV6-1 with TRBJ2-2, and the D gene may be TRBD2, 6 bases matching. This TCR was sampled from a middle-aged man with HIV. The sample consisted of unsorted PBMCs, taken 3 years after starting antiretroviral therapy. The DNA sequence follows: TGTGCCAGCAGTGAAGCGTTTTGGGAGGACACCGGGGAGCTGTTTTTT. Translated, this is CASSEAFWEDTGELFF.